The T cell receptor (beta chain) described here comes from a study of shared T cell receptors in the human thymus. Assay: immunoSEQ multiplex PCR; the TCRdb copy retains only in-frame clones and omits some. The data contain hundreds of thousands of clones, approximately 95% of them singletons. From germline, CDR1 is LGHNA and CDR2 YNFKEQ. The V segment lost 2 bases and the J segment 8 bases; nucleotides outside the gene matches: 3. The CDR3 is 13 residues long. The source of this sequence is a human donor. V is TRBV4-2 and J is TRBJ2-1, with TRBD2 identical over 7 bases. Sequencing used thymocytes. The CDR3 DNA reads TGTGCCAGCAGCCAACGGGGGGTAGATGAGCAGTTCTTC. This sequence encodes CASSQRGVDEQFF.